A few counts support the clone carrying this T cell receptor (beta chain). Its ends do not fully match the called genes, so a read error is possible. The source of the sample is a study of blood T cell repertoires in COVID-19. Authors' analysis steps: How many nucleated cells were present was estimated from reference gene primer amplification. Method: immunoSEQ multiplex PCR; TCRdb's copy keeps in-frame clones and lacks some. V, J and clone size are taken as reported in that table, and D and trimming were inferred from the DNA itself. The data contain tens of thousands of clones, approximately 80% of them singletons. The germline V gene has CDR1 SGHTS and CDR2 YDEGEE. This CDR3 spans 10 amino acids.

The V call is TRBV5-8, the J call TRBJ2-6, with D unclear. Sequenced input: peripheral blood. This clonotype was sampled from a woman between 65 and 79 years old with acute or convalescent COVID-19. CDR3 sequence (DNA): TGTGCCAGCAGCTTCCGTTCCGCGCCTTTC. Residues: CASSFRSAPF.